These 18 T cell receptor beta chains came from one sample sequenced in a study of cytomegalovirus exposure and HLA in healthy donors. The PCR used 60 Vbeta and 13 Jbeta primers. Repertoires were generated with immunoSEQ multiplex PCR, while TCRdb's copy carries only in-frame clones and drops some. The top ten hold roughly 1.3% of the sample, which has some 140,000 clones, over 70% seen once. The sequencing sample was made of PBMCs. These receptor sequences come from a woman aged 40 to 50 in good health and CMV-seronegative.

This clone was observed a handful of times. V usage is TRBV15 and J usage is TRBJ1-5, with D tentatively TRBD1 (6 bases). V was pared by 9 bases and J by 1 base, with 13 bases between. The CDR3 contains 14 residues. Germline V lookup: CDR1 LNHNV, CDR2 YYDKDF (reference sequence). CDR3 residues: CATSHRASNQPQHF. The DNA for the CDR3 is TGTGCCACAAGCCACAGGGCAAGCAATCAGCCCCAGCATTTT.

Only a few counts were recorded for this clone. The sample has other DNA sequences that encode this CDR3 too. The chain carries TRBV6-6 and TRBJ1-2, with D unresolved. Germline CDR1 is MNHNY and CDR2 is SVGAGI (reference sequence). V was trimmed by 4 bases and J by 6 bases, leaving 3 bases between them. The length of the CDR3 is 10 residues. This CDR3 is CASSSDGYTF. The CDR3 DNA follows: TGTGCCAGCAGTTCAGATGGCTACACCTTC.

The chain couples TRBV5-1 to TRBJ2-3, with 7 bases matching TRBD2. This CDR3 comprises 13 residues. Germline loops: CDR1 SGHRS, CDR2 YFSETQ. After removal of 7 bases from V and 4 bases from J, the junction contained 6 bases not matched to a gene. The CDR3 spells CASQMAGADTQYF. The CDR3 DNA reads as TGCGCCAGCCAAATGGCGGGGGCAGATACGCAGTATTTT.

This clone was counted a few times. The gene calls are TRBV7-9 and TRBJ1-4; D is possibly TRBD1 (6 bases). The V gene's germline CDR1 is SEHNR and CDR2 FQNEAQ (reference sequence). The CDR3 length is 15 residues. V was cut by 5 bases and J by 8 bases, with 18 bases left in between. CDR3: CASSKTQGLFEKLFF. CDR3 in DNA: TGTGCCAGCAGCAAAACGCAGGGGTTGTTCGAAAAACTGTTTTTT.

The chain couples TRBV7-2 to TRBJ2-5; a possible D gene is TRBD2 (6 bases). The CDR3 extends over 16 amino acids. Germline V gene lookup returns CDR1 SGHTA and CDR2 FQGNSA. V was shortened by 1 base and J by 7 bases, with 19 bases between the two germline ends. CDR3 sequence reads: CASSLVLRRSGGTQYF. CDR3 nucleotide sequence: TGTGCCAGCAGCTTAGTCCTACGGCGGTCCGGGGGGACCCAGTACTTC.

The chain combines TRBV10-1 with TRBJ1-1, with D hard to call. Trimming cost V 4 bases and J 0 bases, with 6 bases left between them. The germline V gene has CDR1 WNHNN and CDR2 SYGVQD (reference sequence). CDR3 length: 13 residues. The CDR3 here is CASSGGLNTEAFF. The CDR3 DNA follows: TGCGCCAGCAGTGGCGGGTTGAACACTGAAGCTTTCTTT.

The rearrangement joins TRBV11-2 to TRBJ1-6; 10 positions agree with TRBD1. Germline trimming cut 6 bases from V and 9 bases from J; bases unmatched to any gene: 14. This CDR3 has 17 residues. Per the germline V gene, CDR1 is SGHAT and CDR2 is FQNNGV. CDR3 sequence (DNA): TGTGCCAGCAGAACGTCCCTTCGGGACAGGGGTGGTTCACCCCTCCACTTT. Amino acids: CASRTSLRDRGGSPLHF. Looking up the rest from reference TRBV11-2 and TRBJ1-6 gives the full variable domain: EAGVAQSPRYKIIEKRQSVAFWCNPISGHATLYWYQQILGQGPKLLIQFQNNGVVDDSQLPKDRFSAERLKGVDSTLKIQPAKLEDSAVYLCASRTSLRDRGGSPLHFGNGTRLTVT.

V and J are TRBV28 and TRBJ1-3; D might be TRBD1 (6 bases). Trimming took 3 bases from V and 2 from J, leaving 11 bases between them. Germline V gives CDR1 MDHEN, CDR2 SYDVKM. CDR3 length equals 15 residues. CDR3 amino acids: CASSFRGTAGNTIYF. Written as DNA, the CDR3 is TGTGCCAGCAGTTTTAGGGGGACGGCTGGAAACACCATATATTTT.

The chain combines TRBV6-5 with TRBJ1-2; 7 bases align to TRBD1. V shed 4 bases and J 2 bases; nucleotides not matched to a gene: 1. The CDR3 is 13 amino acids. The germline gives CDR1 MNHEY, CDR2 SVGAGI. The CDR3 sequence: CASSLQGNYGYTF. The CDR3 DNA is TGTGCCAGCAGTTTACAGGGGAACTATGGCTACACCTTC.

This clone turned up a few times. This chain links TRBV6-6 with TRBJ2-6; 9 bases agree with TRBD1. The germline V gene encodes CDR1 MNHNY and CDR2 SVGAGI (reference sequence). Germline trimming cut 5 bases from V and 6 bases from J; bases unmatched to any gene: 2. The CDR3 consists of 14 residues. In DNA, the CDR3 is TGTGCCAGCAGTCGACAGGGGGAGGCCAACGTCCTGACTTTC. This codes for CASSRQGEANVLTF.

CDR3 region: CASSYLQGAGDEKLFF. The CDR3 DNA sequence: TGTGCCAGCAGTTACTTACAGGGGGCCGGGGATGAAAAACTGTTTTTT. The rearrangement joins TRBV6-5 to TRBJ1-4, with 9 bases matching TRBD1. Germline V gives CDR1 MNHEY, CDR2 SVGAGI. The ends lost 1 base at V and 6 bases at J; junction bases unmatched: 6. This CDR3 is 16 amino acids long.

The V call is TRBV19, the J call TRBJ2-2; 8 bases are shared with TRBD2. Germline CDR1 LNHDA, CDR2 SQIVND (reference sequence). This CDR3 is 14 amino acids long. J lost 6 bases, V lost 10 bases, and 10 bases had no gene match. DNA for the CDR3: TGTGCCACCGGGCGCGGTAGCGGGGCCGGGGAGCTGTTTTTT. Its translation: CATGRGSGAGELFF.

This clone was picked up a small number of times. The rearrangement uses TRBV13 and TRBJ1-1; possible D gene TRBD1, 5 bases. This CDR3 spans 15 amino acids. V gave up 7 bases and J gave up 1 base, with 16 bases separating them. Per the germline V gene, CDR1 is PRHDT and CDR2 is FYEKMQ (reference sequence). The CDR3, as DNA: TGTGCCAGCATCTCTACTCATACAGGGAACACTGAAGCTTTCTTT. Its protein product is CASISTHTGNTEAFF.

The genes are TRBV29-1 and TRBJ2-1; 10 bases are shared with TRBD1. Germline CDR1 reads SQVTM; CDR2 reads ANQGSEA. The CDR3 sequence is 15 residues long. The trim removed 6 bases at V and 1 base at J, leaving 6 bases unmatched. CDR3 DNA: TGCAGCGTAGAGACAGGGGGCCGTTCCTACAATGAGCAGTTCTTC. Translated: CSVETGGRSYNEQFF.

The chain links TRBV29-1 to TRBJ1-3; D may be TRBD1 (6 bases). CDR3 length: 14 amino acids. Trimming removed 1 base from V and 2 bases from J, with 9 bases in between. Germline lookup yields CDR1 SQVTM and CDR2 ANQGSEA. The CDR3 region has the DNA TGCAGCGTTGAAGGGGGGCACACTGGAAACACCATATATTTT. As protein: CSVEGGHTGNTIYF.

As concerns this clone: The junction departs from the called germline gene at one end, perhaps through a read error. The CDR3 region is CASSVDRDRGYQPQHF. In nucleotides, the CDR3 is TGTGCCAGTAGTGTAGACCGGGACAGGGGGTACCAGCCCCAGCATTTT. The chain combines TRBV19 with TRBJ1-5; TRBD1 aligns across 11 bases. Germline V CDR1 and CDR2: LNHDA, SQIVND (reference sequence). The CDR3 is made up of 16 amino acids.

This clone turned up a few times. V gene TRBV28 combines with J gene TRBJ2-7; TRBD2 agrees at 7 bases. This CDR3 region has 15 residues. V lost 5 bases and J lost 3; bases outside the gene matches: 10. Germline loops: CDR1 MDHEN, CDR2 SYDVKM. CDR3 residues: CASSPSGLPHYEQYF. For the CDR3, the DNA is TGTGCCAGCAGTCCCTCGGGACTACCACACTACGAGCAGTACTTC. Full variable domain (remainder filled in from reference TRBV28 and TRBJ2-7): DVKVTQSSRYLVKRTGEKVFLECVQDMDHENMFWYRQDPGLGLRLIYFSYDVKMKEKGDIPEGYSVSREKKERFSLILESASTNQTSMYLCASSPSGLPHYEQYFGPGTRLTVT.

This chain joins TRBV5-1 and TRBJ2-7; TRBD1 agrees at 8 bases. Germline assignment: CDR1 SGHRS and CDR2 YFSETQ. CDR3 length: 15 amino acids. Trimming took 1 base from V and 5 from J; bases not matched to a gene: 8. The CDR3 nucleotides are TGCGCCAGCAGCTTGAGGGGGCAGGGGGCCGACGAGCAGTACTTC. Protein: CASSLRGQGADEQYF.